This entry describes one T cell receptor (beta chain). Its antigen is as yet unknown. Per the germline V gene, CDR1 is SGHRS and CDR2 is YFSETQ. Deletions cut 0 bases from V and 7 bases from J, with 20 bases between. This CDR3 has 17 amino acids. This specimen comes from a study of post-analysis software for immune sequencing data. Study results and caveats: When patients were compared with controls, 4 or 5 TRBV segments were more frequent, TRBV5-6, TRBV5-1 and TRBV20-1 among them.

Incorporated into the TCR beta cDNA libraries were unique molecular identifiers, which served to reduce PCR and sequencing biases. TCRdb itself ran the PCR reads through MiXCR, one entry per CDR3 protein. There are about 460,000 distinct CDR3 sequences in the sample; around 40% occur only once, and roughly an eighth lies in the top ten. This clonotype was sampled from a girl aged 5-17 years with multiple sclerosis. This sequence joins TRBV5-1 and TRBJ2-1; D uncertain. Specimen: blood. CDR3 region: CASSLDVGFKVWNEQFF. CDR3 in DNA: TGCGCCAGCAGCTTGGATGTAGGGTTTAAGGTCTGGAATGAGCAGTTCTTC.